This T cell receptor (beta chain) is drawn from a study of blood T cell repertoires in COVID-19 (dated by TCRdb to 2020 to 2022). About the study as a whole: Samples covering the acute and convalescent phases of COVID-19 were provided by collaborators in the United States, Italy and Spain. The material from the prospective study consisted of cDNA or gDNA derived from T cells, B-cell-depleted T cells, or PBMCs. The dataset comprised deeply sampled blood TCRbeta repertoires from subjects exposed to, actively infected with, or recovered from COVID-19. The repertoires were released in a freely available public database meant as a resource for research on the immune response to SARS-CoV-2. Samples were obtained from the ongoing ImmuneRACE study (first 160 participants) and from 1,254 subjects provided by 6 global collaborators. Nearly every sample came with metadata listing a de-identified subject ID, COVID-19 status, age in years and sex. Where HLA class I and class II types were available, the types were taken from metadata supplied by the sample provider, not from assay-based typing.

TCRbeta CDR3 regions were amplified from genomic DNA using the immunoSEQ Assay, a bias-controlled multiplex PCR. The paper's processing steps were these. The number of nucleated cells in each sample was estimated from the amplification of reference gene primers within the assay. To quantify the absolute abundance of each unique TCRbeta CDR3 rearrangement, sequence reads were collapsed and filtered. For each sample, productive Simpson clonality was calculated as the square root of Simpson's diversity index over productive rearrangements. The immuneACCESS repertoire file appears here via TCRdb, limited to in-frame rearrangements. These files lack a portion of the clones; in checked studies, under half of the deficit traces to unresolved V genes, and the cause of the others is not known. V and J calls and clone size are copied from that table; D and trimming were computed from the DNA. Present in this sample are 100,000 or so clones, approximately 81% of which were seen just once. About 2% of the sample goes to the ten largest clones.

Regarding this clone: Its antigen has not been determined. No quality values exist for individual bases; no much larger clone is one base distant.

Its CDR3 holds 13 amino acids, cysteine through phenylalanine. Of all the DNA, just the CDR3 is kept, 39 bases in frame from base 1. Trimming costs V 3 bases and J 11 bases, and their ends lie 17 bases apart. From a lookup of the germline V gene (reference sequence), CDR1 and CDR2 are SEHNR and FQNEAQ. Whole blood was collected in K2EDTA tubes by collaborating institutions according to the institutions' own protocols. Collaborator samples were shipped for TCRbeta analysis as frozen whole blood, isolated PBMCs, or DNA extracted from either sample type. What the study reported, not specific to this receptor: How much clinical and demographic metadata was included differed by source and by participant, and the metadata was provided uncurated.

The rearrangement joined TRBV7-9 to TRBJ2-7; a tentative D call is TRBD2 (6 bases match). The receptor's source is a human donor in a cohort sampled during active COVID-19. Sequenced material: peripheral blood. The sequenced DNA is TGTGCCAGCAGCTTGGCCGGGTCGCCGGGGGAGTACTTC. Its protein product is CASSLAGSPGEYF.